The 6 T cell receptor beta chains below all came from one sample that was sequenced in a study of high-grade serous ovarian cancer treatment subgroups. The tumor samples were collected prior to definitive surgery or chemotherapy. Repertoires were generated with immunoSEQ multiplex PCR, while TCRdb's copy carries only in-frame clones and drops some. The table has fewer than 35,000 clones, roughly four fifths seen once. Specimen: tumor tissue. Receptors were obtained from a human donor with high-grade serous ovarian cancer.

CDR3 loop: CASKRQGSGTGELFF. CDR3 nucleotides: TGTGCCAGCAAACGACAGGGGTCGGGCACCGGGGAGCTGTTTTTT. V gene TRBV2 combines with J gene TRBJ2-2; TRBD1 matches 8 bases. Germline lookup yields CDR1 SNHLY and CDR2 FYNNEI. V dropped 7 bases and J dropped 4; count of bases not matched to a gene: 8. The CDR3 is made up of 15 amino acids.

This chain joins TRBV7-2 and TRBJ2-2, with D maybe TRBD1 (6 bases). V was clipped by 6 bases and J by 3 bases, with 14 bases between them. Germline V gene lookup returns CDR1 SGHTA and CDR2 FQGNSA. The length of the CDR3 is 15 residues. The CDR3 sequence: CASSRRAGDTGELFF. The CDR3 coding sequence is TGTGCCAGCAGTCGTCGGGCAGGGGACACCGGGGAGCTGTTTTTT.

The chain employs TRBV4-2 and TRBJ1-2; D unresolved. The V end was cut by 5 bases, the J end by 2 bases, with 12 bases between. The CDR3 is 14 residues long. The germline V gene encodes CDR1 LGHNA and CDR2 YNFKEQ. CDR3 nucleotides: TGTGCCAGCAGCTTTTCACAGATCAACTATGGCTACACCTTC. It is translated as CASSFSQINYGYTF.

This chain joins TRBV29-1 and TRBJ2-3, with 10 bases fitting TRBD2. V shed 8 bases and J 0 bases; nucleotides not matched to a gene: 8. Germline CDR1 reads SQVTM; CDR2 reads ANQGSEA. The CDR3 contains 15 residues. The CDR3 DNA reads as TGCAGCACCGCCGGGACTAGCGTCAGCACAGATACGCAGTATTTT. This gives the protein CSTAGTSVSTDTQYF.

This clone has a single count. J is TRBJ1-6 and V is TRBV27, with 7 bases aligning to TRBD1. V was clipped by 2 bases and J by 7 bases; unmatched bases: 5. Per the germline V gene, CDR1 is MNHEY and CDR2 is SMNVEV (reference sequence). This CDR3 region has 15 residues. CDR3 amino acids: CASSLSQGGNSPLHF. The CDR3 region has the DNA TGTGCCAGCAGTTTAAGTCAAGGGGGCAATTCACCCCTCCACTTT.

The chain carries TRBV5-1 and TRBJ1-2; TRBD1 matches at 7 bases. Per the germline V gene, CDR1 is SGHRS and CDR2 is YFSETQ. V trimming: 0 bases; J trimming: 2 bases; junction bases outside the gene matches: 7. The CDR3 consists of 16 residues. The CDR3 protein is CASSLAEGARNYGYTF. The CDR3 DNA sequence: TGCGCCAGCAGCTTGGCCGAGGGGGCGAGAAACTATGGCTACACCTTC.